The text below deals with one TCR beta chain. Its antigen has not been determined. No base quality values were provided; no much bigger clone lies one nucleotide off. This entry comes from a study of blood T cells in healthy people across ages (dated by TCRdb to between 2014 and 2017). Regarding the research as a whole: In model experiments, roughly one uniquely barcoded TCR beta cDNA molecule per two T cells was captured by template switching. Age-related changes in TCR beta repertoire diversity were measured in the study by deep sequencing normalized with unique cDNA molecular identifiers. The donors were divided into four age groups: young (average approximately 15 years), middle-aged (about 39), aged (approximately 59) and long-lived (around 87). Two additional independent replicas of 1 million unique cDNA reads from the same blood draw were analyzed for two donors (one aged 18 to 30 and one aged 80 or older).

Study-wide findings and limitations: Compared with the aged group, the long-lived group had more naive CD4+ T cells, fewer expanded clones and increased TCR diversity, a pattern suggesting age selection. There was a strong correlation between observed TCR beta diversity and the percentage of naive T cells measured by flow cytometry. Bulk unsorted PBMC profiling prevented conclusive comparison of naive and antigen-experienced compartments. Because donor CMV infection status was unknown, age-related changes in expanded clonotypes were potentially confounded. As age increased, observed TCR beta diversity per million T cells dropped in a roughly linear way, and a significant reduction was already evident by age 40. Estimates of total diversity based on one million sequenced T cells were regarded as lower bounds and as underestimates.

Library preparation was by 5' RACE. The sample was run on an Illumina HiSeq 2500. A second about 7 to 12 cycle PCR used a sample-barcoded 5' primer and a J-beta primer mix. A template-switch 5' adaptor carrying 12 random nucleotides introduced a unique molecular identifier onto each TCR beta cDNA molecule. Each sample yielded at least 2.5 million CDR3-containing paired-end reads. First-strand cDNA was synthesized from all RNA with the Mint cDNA synthesis kit, primed by a TRBC-specific oligonucleotide. After uracil-DNA glycosylase treatment, a first 18-cycle PCR used universal primers M1SS and BC2_uni_R on all cDNA. Per the source publication's procedure: For normalization, 1 million high-quality reads were randomly selected from each sample, with every read carrying a distinct molecular identifier. Instead of being binned into consensus sequences, reads with shared molecular identifiers were discarded. MiTCR, with a Q25 quality threshold and the strictest error-elimination algorithm, was used for CDR3 identification, clonotype clustering and error correction. A nonparametric unseen species model using Euler transformation provided a lower-bound estimate of total TCR beta diversity. The public sequencing data were trimmed at Q25 with fastp and processed into clonotypes with MiXCR by TCRdb, which kept only in-frame beta chains. For every CDR3 protein sequence, its rows merge into one entry that carries the most common genes and DNA. None of the V and J calls come from the authors' own analysis; TCRdb made them. The sample table shows about 780,000 distinct CDR3 sequences, and 20% to 30% are seen once. The top ten constitute around 3% of the sample.

The CDR3 has 14 amino acids, counting the end cysteine and phenylalanine. The read is trimmed to its CDR3 DNA, 42 bases read in frame from base 1. CDR1 and CDR2, per the germline V gene, are MNHNS and SASEGT. The 40 or so donors, aged about 6 to 100 years, were systemically healthy Caucasian individuals from Russia. Each donor gave ten milliliters of peripheral blood, collected into EDTA-treated Vacutainer tubes. Ficoll-Paque density-gradient centrifugation was used to isolate PBMCs, with at least 6.5 million per sample. Trizol reagent was used to extract total RNA from the PBMCs, yielding at least 5 micrograms per sample. Naive CD45RAhigh/CD27high T cell percentages were measured by flow cytometry on a PBMC aliquot from every donor. These data were likewise used in another study, on T cells of mothers and their children. Drawing on the second study: The donors were nine systemically healthy Caucasian individuals, made up of three mothers and their six children. cDNA synthesis used all of the extracted RNA, with approximately 1.4 ug of RNA in each 15 ul reaction. In the second PCR, sample barcodes and 2-4 random nucleotides were introduced via the M1S primer. Each mother yielded over 9 million TCR beta CDR3 reads and each child 3 million to 3.5 million reads. Thymic selection similarly shapes TCR recombination output in related and unrelated pairs, with minor effect from inherited differences. Normalized repertoire overlap in related mother-child pairs was always slightly higher than in unrelated mother-child pairs, but the difference was never significant. No persistent microchimeric T cell clones were found, with a detection sensitivity of approximately 110 clones per million clonotypes. To look for features that set related mother-child pairs apart from unrelated individuals, the researchers ran deep NGS to compare the TCR beta repertoires of mothers and children. On average, the children were approximately 11 +/- 4 years old, while the mothers were about 37 +/- 4 years old. After adapter ligation was performed with NEBNext reagents, the libraries were sequenced on an Illumina HiSeq 2000 with 100+100 nt paired-end reads. To prevent cross-contamination, the mother and child libraries were prepared one month apart and sequenced in separate runs. Each donor had between 500,000 and 2,000,000 distinct TCR beta clonotypes identified. Naive TCR beta clonotypes were estimated from low-frequency clonotypes matched to each donor's FACS-determined naive share, without sorting.

The rearrangement combines TRBV6-1 with TRBJ2-1, and possibly TRBD1, on 6 matching bases. The J call may be mistaken, given a closer DNA end match to TRBJ2-7. The receptor's source is a boy aged 5 to 17 in good health. The specimen sequenced was blood. CDR3 protein: CALAGADLSYEQYF. The nucleotide sequence reads as follows: TGTGCCTTAGCAGGGGCAGATCTCTCCTACGAGCAGTACTTC.